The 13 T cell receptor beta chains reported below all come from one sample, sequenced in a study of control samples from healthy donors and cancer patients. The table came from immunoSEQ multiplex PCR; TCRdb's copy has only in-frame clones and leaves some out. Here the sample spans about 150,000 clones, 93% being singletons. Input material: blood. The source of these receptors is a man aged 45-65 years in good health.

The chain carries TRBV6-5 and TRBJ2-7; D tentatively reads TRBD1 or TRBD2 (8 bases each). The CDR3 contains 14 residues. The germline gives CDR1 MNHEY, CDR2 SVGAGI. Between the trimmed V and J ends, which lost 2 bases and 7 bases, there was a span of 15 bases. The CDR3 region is CASSYGQGGREQYF. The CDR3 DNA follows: TGTGCCAGCAGTTACGGACAGGGCGGGAGGGAGCAGTACTTC.

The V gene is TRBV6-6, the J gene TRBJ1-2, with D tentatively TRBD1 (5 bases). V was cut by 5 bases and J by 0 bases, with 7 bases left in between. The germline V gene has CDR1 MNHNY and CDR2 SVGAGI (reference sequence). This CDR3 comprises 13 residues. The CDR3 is CASSRQTNYGYTF. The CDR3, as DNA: TGTGCCAGCAGTCGACAGACTAACTATGGCTACACCTTC.

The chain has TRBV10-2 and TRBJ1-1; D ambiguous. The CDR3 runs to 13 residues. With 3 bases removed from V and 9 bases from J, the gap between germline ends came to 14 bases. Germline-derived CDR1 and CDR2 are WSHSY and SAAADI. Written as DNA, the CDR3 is TGCGCCAGCAGTGAAGGGCCCCGGGAGAAAGCTTTCTTT. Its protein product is CASSEGPREKAFF.

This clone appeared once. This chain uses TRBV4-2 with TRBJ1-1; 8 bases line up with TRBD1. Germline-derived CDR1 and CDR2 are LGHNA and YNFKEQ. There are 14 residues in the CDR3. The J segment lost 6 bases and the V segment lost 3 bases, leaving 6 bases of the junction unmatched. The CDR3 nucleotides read TGTGCCAGCAGCCACCGGACAGGGAATGCTGAAGCTTTCTTT. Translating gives CASSHRTGNAEAFF.

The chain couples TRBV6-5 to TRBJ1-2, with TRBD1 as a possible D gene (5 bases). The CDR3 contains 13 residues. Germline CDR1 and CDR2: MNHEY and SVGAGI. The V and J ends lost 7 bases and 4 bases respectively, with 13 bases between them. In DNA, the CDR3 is TGTGCCAGCAAACCGGACAATGGCTATGGCTACACCTTC. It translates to CASKPDNGYGYTF.

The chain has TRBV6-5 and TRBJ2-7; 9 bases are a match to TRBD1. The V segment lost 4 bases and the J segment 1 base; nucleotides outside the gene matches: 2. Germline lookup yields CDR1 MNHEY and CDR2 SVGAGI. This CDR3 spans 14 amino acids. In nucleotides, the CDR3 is TGTGCCAGCAGTTCCGGACAGGGGTCCTACGAGCAGTACTTC. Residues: CASSSGQGSYEQYF.

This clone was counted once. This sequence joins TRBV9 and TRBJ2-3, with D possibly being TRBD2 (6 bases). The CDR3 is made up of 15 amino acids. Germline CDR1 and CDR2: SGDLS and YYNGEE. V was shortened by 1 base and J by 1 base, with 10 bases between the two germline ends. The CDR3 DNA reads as TGTGCCAGCAGCGTAAGGGCTAGCGGCACAGATACGCAGTATTTT. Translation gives CASSVRASGTDTQYF.

CDR3 in DNA: TGTGCCAGCAGCTCGGATAGAAGACTAGCGGGAGAAGAGACCCAGTACTTC. Protein product: CASSSDRRLAGEETQYF. This chain links TRBV5-4 with TRBJ2-5, with TRBD2 matching 12 bases. Looked up from germline, CDR1 is SGHNT and CDR2 is YYREEE (reference sequence). The CDR3 runs to 17 residues. Germline trimming cut 3 bases from V and 3 bases from J; bases unmatched to any gene: 9.

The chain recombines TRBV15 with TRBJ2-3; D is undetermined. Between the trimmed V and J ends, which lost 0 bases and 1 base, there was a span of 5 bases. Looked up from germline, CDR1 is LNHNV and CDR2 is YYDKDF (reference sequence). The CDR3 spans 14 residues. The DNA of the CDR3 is TGTGCCACCAGCAGAGAACCCCGCACAGATACGCAGTATTTT. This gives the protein CATSREPRTDTQYF.

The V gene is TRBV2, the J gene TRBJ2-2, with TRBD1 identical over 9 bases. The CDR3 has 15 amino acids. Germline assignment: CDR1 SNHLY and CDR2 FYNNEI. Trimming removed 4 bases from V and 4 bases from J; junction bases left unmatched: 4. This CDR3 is CASSGTGVPTGELFF. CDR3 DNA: TGTGCCAGCAGTGGGACAGGGGTCCCCACCGGGGAGCTGTTTTTT. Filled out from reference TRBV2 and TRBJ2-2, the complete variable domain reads EPEVTQTPSHQVTQMGQEVILRCVPISNHLYFYWYRQILGQKVEFLVSFYNNEISEKSEIFDDQFSVERPDGSNFTLKIRSTKLEDSAMYFCASSGTGVPTGELFFGEGSRLTVL.

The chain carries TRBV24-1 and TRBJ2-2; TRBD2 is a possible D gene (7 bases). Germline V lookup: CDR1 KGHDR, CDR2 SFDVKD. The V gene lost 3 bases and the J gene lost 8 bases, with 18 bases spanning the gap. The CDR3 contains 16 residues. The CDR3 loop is CATSDAGRGRVGELFF. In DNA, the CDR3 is TGTGCCACCAGTGATGCCGGGCGGGGGCGCGTTGGGGAGCTGTTTTTT.

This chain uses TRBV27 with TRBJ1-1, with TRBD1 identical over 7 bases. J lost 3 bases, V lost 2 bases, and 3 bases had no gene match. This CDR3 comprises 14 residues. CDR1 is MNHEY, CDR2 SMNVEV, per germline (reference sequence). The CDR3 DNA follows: TGTGCCAGCAGTTTACTCGACAGGGACACTGAAGCTTTCTTT. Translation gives CASSLLDRDTEAFF.

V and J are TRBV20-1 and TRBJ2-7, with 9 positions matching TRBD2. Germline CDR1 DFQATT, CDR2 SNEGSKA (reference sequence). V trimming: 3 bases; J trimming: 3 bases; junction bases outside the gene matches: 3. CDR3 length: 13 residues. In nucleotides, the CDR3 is TGCAGTGCTAGTCTAGCGGGGTACTACGAGCAGTACTTC. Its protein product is CSASLAGYYEQYF.